Included here is one T cell receptor (beta chain) sequence, with context. Its antigen is undetermined. This sequence is one base from a far larger clone and is likely a read error. The sample is drawn from a study of regulatory T cells in long-lasting Graves disease. Arm-PCR with iRepertoire HTBI primers amplified the CDR3 regions for these TCR beta libraries. Original processing notes: Across all samples, 62 TRBV segments and 15 or so TRBJ segments were identified. TCRdb redid the calling of the multiplex PCR reads with MiXCR, one entry per CDR3 protein. The V and J calls reflect TCRdb's pipeline rather than the authors' work. Here the sample spans 200,000 to 250,000 distinct CDR3 sequences, 20% being singletons. The time point is: newly diagnosed GD, antithyroid drugs for less than 3 months. Making the TCR library involved RNA that had been extracted from PBMCs. Study outcomes and limitations: TRBV28, TRBJ1-2 and TRBJ2-5 emerged as the favored segments in persistent disease.

The CDR3 contains 13 residues. Germline V lookup: CDR1 SEHNR, CDR2 FQNEAQ (reference sequence). The sequence was collected from a female donor with Graves disease. Sequenced material: peripheral blood mononuclear cells (PBMCs), taken at new diagnosis, from a patient treated with antithyroid drugs. The V and J genes are TRBV7-9 and TRBJ1-6; TRBD1 might be the D (5 bases). CDR3 region: CASSRDGNPPLHF. DNA of the CDR3: TGTGCCAGCAGCCGGGACGGTAATCCACCCCTCCACTTT.